The clone carrying this TCR beta chain was counted ten times or more. Genomic DNA constituted the template upon which TCR beta VDJ and CDR3 profiling was performed. TCRdb called the reads again in MiXCR, with one record for every CDR3 protein. The top ten clones hold around 63% of a sample with about 81,000 distinct CDR3 sequences, 40% to 55% of them seen once. This entry belongs to a study of CD8+CD57+ T cells in acquired aplastic anemia. This CDR3 has 14 residues. V was pared by 0 bases and J by 5 bases, with 11 bases between. Germline V gene sequence: CDR1 DFQATT, CDR2 SNEGSKA (reference sequence).

The origin of this receptor is a human donor in good health, serving as a control. Input material: sorted CD4+, CD8+, or CD8+CD57+ T cells (not recorded which) from PBMCs. The chain employs TRBV20-1 and TRBJ1-5; perhaps TRBD1 as D (5 bases). Here the CDR3 reads CSAREGGTDQPQHF. Here the CDR3 DNA reads TGCAGTGCTAGAGAGGGGGGAACCGATCAGCCCCAGCATTTT.